Listed here are 5 T cell receptor beta chains from one sample, sequenced in a study of early T cells in non-severe SARS-CoV-2 infection. MiXCR, applied by TCRdb to the 5' RACE reads, yields one record per CDR3 protein. The data contain some 60,000 distinct CDR3 sequences, roughly 10% of them singletons. Sequenced input: whole blood. The receptors here all came from an adult who was a healthcare worker with PCR-confirmed SARS-CoV-2 infection or an uninfected control (not recorded which).

This clonotype showed up many times. The CDR3 reads CSARSTGRDTGELFF. DNA for the CDR3: TGCAGTGCTCGATCGACAGGGAGAGACACCGGGGAGCTGTTTTTT. The chain is built from TRBV20-1 and TRBJ2-2; 7 bases match TRBD1. This CDR3 comprises 15 residues. J was trimmed by 3 bases and V by 5 bases; bases with no gene match: 9. The germline V gene encodes CDR1 DFQATT and CDR2 SNEGSKA (reference sequence).

This clonotype was counted ten times or more. The chain links TRBV20-1 to TRBJ1-2, with D possibly being TRBD1 (5 bases). The germline V gene encodes CDR1 DFQATT and CDR2 SNEGSKA (reference sequence). There are 14 residues in the CDR3. Trimming pared 1 base from V and 3 bases from J, leaving 12 bases between. The CDR3 DNA is TGCAGTGCTAGAGGATGGGGCACAGACTATGGCTACACCTTC. This translates into CSARGWGTDYGYTF.

The chain couples TRBV7-3 to TRBJ1-1; TRBD1 is a possible D gene (6 bases). This CDR3 has 16 amino acids. V lost 5 bases, J lost 0 bases, and 16 bases lay in between. Looked up from germline, CDR1 is SGHTA and CDR2 is FQGTGA. CDR3 DNA: TGTGCCAGCAGCCCCTCGACAGGCGGTATGAACACTGAAGCTTTCTTT. Its translation is CASSPSTGGMNTEAFF.

There are many counts of this clonotype. The chain links TRBV10-3 to TRBJ1-4; a weak D match, TRBD1 (5 bases). Germline CDR1 and CDR2: ENHRY and SYGVKD. This CDR3 has 14 residues. V was pared by 10 bases and J by 2 bases, with 14 bases between. The CDR3 sequence is CATKSGATNEKLFF. As DNA, the CDR3 is TGTGCCACGAAGTCCGGGGCCACTAATGAAAAACTGTTTTTT.

This clonotype appeared many times. The chain carries TRBV11-2 and TRBJ2-1; TRBD2 is a possible D gene (5 bases). This CDR3 contains 15 residues. With 2 bases removed from V and 4 bases from J, the gap between germline ends came to 12 bases. Germline values: CDR1 SGHAT, CDR2 FQNNGV. The CDR3 loop is CASSLYGLGYNEQFF. The CDR3 region has the DNA TGTGCCAGCAGCTTATACGGACTGGGGTACAATGAGCAGTTCTTC.